This TCR beta chain comes out of a study of OX40 agonist ivuxolimab in advanced cancers. The CDR3 sequence is 13 residues long. Trimming shortened V by 1 base and J by 4 bases, and 5 bases separated the two germline ends. Germline values: CDR1 SGHVS, CDR2 FQNEAQ. As concerns this clone: What it binds is unknown.

Here immunoSEQ multiplex PCR was the method, and the copy in TCRdb shows in-frame clones only, minus some. Of around 60,000 clones in the sample, more than 80% were seen once. Study-level points and caveats: By week 6 at 0.1 to 3.0 mg/kg, blood CD4+ and CD8+ T cells had expanded clonally. Relatively little clonal expansion, among the lowest observed, appeared in partial responders at 0.1-3.0 mg/kg. Mean expanded clone counts were higher in CD8+ than CD4+ T cells.

This chain connects TRBV7-8 to TRBJ2-1; D gene ambiguous. This specimen consisted of CD4+ or CD8+ T cells sorted from blood, obtained in a trial of the OX40 agonist ivuxolimab. This TCR derives from an adult with an advanced solid tumor such as melanoma, head and neck, liver or kidney cancer. In DNA, the CDR3 is TGTGCCAGCAGCTTAGGGTCGTACAATGAGCAGTTCTTC. This sequence encodes CASSLGSYNEQFF. The full variable domain, rest sourced from reference TRBV7-8 and TRBJ2-1, is GAGVSQSPRYKVAKRGQDVALRCDPISGHVSLFWYQQALGQGPEFLTYFQNEAQLDKSGLPSDRFFAERPEGSVSTLKIQRTQQEDSAVYLCASSLGSYNEQFFGPGTRLTVL.